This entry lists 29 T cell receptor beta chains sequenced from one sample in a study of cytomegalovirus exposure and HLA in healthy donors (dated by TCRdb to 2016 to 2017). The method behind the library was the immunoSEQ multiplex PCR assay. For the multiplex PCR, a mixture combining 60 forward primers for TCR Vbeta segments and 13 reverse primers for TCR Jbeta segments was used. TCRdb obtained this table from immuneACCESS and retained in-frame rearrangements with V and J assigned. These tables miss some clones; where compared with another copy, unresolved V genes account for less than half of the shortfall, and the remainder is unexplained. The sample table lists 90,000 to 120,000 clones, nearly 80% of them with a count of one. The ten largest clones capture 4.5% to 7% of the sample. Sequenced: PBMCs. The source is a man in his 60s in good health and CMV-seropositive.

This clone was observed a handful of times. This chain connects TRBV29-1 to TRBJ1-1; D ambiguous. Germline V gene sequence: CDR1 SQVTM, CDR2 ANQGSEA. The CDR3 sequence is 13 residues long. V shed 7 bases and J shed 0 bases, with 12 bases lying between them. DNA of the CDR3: TGCAGCGGGGCCCTCACGGTGAACACTGAAGCTTTCTTT. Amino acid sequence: CSGALTVNTEAFF.

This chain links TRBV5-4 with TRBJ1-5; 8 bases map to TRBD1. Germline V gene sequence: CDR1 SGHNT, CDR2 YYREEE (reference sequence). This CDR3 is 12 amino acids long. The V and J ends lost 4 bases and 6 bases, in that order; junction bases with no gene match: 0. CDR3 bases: TGTGCCAGCAGCGGACAGGGTCAGCCCCAGCATTTT. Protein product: CASSGQGQPQHF.

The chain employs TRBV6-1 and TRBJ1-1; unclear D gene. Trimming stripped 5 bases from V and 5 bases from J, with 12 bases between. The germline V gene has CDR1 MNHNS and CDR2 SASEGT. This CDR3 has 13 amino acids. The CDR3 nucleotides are TGTGCCAGCAGTTTAATCTATTCTACTGAAGCTTTCTTT. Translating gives CASSLIYSTEAFF.

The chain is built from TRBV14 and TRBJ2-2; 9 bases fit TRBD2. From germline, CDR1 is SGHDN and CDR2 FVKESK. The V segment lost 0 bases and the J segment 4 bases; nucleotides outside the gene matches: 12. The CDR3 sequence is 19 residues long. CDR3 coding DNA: TGTGCCAGCAGCCAAGATTATCCCGTAGCGGGGGTAACCACCGGGGAGCTGTTTTTT. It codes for CASSQDYPVAGVTTGELFF.

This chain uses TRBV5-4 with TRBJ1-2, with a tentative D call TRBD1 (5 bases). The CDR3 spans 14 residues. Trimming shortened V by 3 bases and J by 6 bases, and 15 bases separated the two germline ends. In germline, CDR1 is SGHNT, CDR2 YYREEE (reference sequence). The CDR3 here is CASSSPWGEDGYTF. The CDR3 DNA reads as TGTGCCAGCAGCTCCCCATGGGGGGAGGATGGCTACACCTTC.

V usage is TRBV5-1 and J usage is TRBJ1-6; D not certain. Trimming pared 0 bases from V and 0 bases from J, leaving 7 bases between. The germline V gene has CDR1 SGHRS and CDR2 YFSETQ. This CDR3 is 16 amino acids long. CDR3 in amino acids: CASSLGGSSYNSPLHF. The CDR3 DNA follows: TGCGCCAGCAGCTTGGGAGGGAGCTCCTATAATTCACCCCTCCACTTT. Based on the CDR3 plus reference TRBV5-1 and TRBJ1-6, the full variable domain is KAGVTQTPRYLIKTRGQQVTLSCSPISGHRSVSWYQQTPGQGLQFLFEYFSETQRNKGNFPGRFSGRQFSNSRSEMNVSTLELGDSALYLCASSLGGSSYNSPLHFGNGTRLTVT.

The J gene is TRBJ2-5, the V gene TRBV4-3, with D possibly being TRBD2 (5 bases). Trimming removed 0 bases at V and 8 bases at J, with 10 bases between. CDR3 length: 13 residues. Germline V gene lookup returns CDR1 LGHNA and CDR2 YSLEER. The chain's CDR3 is CASSQEGSGTQYF. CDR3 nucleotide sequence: TGCGCCAGCAGCCAAGAGGGCAGCGGAACCCAGTACTTC.

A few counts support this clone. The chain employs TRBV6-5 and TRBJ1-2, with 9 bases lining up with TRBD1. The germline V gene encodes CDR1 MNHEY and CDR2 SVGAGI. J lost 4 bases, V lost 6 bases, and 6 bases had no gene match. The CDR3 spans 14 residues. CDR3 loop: CASRGTGRSYGYTF. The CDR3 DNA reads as TGTGCCAGCAGAGGGACAGGGCGCTCCTATGGCTACACCTTC.

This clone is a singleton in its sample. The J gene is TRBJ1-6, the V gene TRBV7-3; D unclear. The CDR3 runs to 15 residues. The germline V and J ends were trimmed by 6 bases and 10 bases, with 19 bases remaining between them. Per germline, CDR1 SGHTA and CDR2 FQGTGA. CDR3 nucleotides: TGTGCCAGCAGTCGCTCCCAGCTAGAGAGATCACCCCTCCACTTT. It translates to CASSRSQLERSPLHF.

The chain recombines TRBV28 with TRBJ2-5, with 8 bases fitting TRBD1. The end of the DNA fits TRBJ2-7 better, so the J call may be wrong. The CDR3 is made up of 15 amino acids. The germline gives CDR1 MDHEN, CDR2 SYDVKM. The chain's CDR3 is CASSFLGDRPYEQYF. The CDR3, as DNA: TGTGCCAGCAGCTTTCTAGGGGACAGGCCGTACGAGCAGTACTTC.

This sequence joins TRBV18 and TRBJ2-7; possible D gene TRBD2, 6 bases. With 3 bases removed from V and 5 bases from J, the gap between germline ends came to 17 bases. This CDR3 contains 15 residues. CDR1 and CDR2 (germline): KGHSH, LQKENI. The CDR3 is CASSPIQGSGHEQYF. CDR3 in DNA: TGTGCCAGCTCACCGATCCAAGGTAGCGGCCACGAGCAGTACTTC.

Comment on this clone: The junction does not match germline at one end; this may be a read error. Written as DNA, the CDR3 is TGTTCCAGCAGCTCCCCCGACCCGAGACTCTCTGGAAACACCATATATTTT. This translates into CSSSSPDPRLSGNTIYF. The chain carries TRBV7-9 and TRBJ1-3; D not resolved. CDR1 is SEHNR and CDR2 is FQNEAQ in the germline V gene (reference sequence). The CDR3 sequence is 17 residues long.

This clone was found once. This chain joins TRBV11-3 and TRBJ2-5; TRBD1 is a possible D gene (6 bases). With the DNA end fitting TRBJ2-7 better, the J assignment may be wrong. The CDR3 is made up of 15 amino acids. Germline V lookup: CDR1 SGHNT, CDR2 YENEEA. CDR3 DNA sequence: TGTGCCAGCAGCTTGGCACAGGGCAGCTCCTACGAGCAGTACTTC. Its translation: CASSLAQGSSYEQYF.

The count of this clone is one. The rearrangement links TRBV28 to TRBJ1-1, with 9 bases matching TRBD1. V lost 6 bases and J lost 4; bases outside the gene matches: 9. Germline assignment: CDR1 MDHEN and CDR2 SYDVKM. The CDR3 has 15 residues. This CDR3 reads CASRSPGTGTTEAFF. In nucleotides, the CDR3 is TGTGCCAGCAGGTCGCCCGGGACAGGGACCACTGAAGCTTTCTTT.

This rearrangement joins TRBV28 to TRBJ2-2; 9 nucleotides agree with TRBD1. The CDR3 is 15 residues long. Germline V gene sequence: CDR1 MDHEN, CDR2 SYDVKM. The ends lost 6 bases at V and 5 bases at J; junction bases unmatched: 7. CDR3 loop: CASRLQGAVTGELFF. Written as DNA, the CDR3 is TGTGCCAGCAGACTACAGGGGGCGGTTACCGGGGAGCTGTTTTTT.

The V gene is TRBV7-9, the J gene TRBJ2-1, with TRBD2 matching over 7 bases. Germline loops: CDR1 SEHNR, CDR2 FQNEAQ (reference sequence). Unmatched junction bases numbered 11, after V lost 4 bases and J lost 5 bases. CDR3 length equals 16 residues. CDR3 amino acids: CASSSLSRGVNNEQFF. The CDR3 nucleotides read TGTGCCAGCAGCTCGTTATCTCGGGGGGTCAACAATGAGCAGTTCTTC.

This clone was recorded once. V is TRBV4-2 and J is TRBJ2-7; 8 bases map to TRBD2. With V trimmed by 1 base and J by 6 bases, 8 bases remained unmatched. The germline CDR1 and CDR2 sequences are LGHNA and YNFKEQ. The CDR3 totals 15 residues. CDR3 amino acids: CASSQGTSSGREQYF. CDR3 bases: TGTGCCAGCAGCCAAGGGACTAGCTCCGGACGCGAGCAGTACTTC.

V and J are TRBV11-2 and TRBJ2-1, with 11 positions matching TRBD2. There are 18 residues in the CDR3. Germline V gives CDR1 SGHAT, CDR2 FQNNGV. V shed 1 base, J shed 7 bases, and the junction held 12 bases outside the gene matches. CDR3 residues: CASSLVFSGGAYVNEQFF. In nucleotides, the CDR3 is TGTGCCAGCAGCTTAGTTTTTAGCGGGGGGGCCTATGTGAATGAGCAGTTCTTC.

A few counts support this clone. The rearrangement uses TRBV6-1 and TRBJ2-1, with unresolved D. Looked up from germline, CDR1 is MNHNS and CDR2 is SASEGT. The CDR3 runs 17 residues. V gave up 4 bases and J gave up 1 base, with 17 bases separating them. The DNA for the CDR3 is TGTGCCAGCAGTGCTGCGTGGTCCGTCAGGTCCTACAATGAGCAGTTCTTC. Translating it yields CASSAAWSVRSYNEQFF.

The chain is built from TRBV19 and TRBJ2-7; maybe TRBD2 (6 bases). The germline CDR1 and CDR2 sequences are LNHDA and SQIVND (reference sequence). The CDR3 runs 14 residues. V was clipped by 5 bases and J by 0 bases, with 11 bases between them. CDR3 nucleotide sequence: TGTGCCAGTAGTTCCGGGACTGCCTCCTACGAGCAGTACTTC. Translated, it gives CASSSGTASYEQYF.

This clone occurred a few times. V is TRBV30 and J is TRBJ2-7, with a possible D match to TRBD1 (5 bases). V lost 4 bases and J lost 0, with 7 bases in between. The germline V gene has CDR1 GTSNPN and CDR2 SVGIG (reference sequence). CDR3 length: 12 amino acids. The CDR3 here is CAWTGFSYEQYF. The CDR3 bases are TGTGCCTGGACAGGGTTCTCCTACGAGCAGTACTTC.

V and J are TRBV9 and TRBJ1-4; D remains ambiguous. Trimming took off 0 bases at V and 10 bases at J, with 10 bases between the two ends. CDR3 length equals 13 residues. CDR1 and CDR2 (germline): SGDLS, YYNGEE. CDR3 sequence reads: CASSVDWSGKLFF. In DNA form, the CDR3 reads TGTGCCAGCAGCGTAGACTGGAGTGGAAAACTGTTTTTT.

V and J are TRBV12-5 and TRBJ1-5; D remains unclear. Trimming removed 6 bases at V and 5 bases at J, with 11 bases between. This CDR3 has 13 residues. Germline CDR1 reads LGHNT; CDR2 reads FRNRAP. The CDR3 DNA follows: TGTGCTAGTGGCCTTGACGGAGATCAGCCCCAGCATTTT. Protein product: CASGLDGDQPQHF.

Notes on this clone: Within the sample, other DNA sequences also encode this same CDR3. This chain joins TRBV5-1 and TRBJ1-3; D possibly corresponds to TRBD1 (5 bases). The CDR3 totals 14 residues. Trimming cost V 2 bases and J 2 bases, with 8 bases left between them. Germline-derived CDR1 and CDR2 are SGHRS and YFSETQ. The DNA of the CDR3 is TGCGCCAGCAGCTTAACAGGAGCTGGAAACACCATATATTTT. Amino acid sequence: CASSLTGAGNTIYF.

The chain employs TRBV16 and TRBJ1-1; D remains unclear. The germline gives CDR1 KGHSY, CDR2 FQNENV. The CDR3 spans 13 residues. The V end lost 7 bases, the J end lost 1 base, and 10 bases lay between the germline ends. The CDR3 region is CASNPTENTEAFF. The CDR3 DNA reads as TGTGCCAGCAACCCTACAGAGAACACTGAAGCTTTCTTT.

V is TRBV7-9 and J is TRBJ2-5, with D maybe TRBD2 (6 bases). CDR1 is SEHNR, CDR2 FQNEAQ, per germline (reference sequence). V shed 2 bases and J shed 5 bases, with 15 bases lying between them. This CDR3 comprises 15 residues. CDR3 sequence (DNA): TGTGCCAGCAGCTTACTGGCGGGGAAGGTGGAGACCCAGTACTTC. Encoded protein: CASSLLAGKVETQYF.

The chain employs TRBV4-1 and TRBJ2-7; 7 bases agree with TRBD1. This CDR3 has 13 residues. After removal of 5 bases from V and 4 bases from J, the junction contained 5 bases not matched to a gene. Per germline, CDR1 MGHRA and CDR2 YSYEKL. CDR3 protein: CASSDRVTYEQYF. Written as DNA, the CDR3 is TGCGCCAGCAGCGACAGGGTTACGTACGAGCAGTACTTC.

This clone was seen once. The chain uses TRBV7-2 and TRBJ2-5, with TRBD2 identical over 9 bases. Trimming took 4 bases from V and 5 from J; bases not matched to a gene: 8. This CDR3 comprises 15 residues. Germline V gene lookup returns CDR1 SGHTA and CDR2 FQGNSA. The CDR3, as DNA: TGTGCCAGCAGCTATAGCGGGGGCCCCCGGGAGACCCAGTACTTC. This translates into CASSYSGGPRETQYF. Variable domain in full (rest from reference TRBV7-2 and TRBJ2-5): GAGVSQSPSNKVTEKGKDVELRCDPISGHTALYWYRQSLGQGLEFLIYFQGNSAPDKSGLPSDRFSAERTGGSVSTLTIQRTQQEDSAVYLCASSYSGGPRETQYFGPGTRLLVL.

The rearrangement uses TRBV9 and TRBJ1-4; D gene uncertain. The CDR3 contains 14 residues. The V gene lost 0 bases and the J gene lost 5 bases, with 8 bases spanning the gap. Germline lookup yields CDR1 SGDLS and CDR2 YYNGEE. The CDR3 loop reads CASSVERENEKLFF. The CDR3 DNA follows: TGTGCCAGCAGCGTAGAGAGGGAAAATGAAAAACTGTTTTTT.